This TCR beta chain was found in a study of control samples from healthy donors and cancer patients. Trimming stripped 4 bases from V and 0 bases from J, with 10 bases between. Germline CDR1 reads ENHRY; CDR2 reads SYGVKD. The CDR3 is 16 amino acids. The protocol was immunoSEQ multiplex PCR, while the TCRdb copy is restricted to in-frame clones and leaves out a portion. The sample carries some 140,000 clones, around nine tenths recorded once. The source material was blood. The rearrangement links TRBV10-3 to TRBJ2-6; D call uncertain. The receptor was isolated from a woman aged 25 to 45 in good health. The CDR3 spells CAISAAENSGANVLTF. CDR3 nucleotides: TGTGCCATCAGTGCGGCGGAAAACTCTGGGGCCAACGTCCTGACTTTC.